These 15 T cell receptor beta chains were sequenced from one sample in a study of blood T cell repertoires in COVID-19 (dated by TCRdb to between 2020 and 2021). Library construction relied on the immunoSEQ multiplex PCR assay. TCRdb's version of the immuneACCESS table is confined to in-frame rearrangements and falls short of the full clone set. An unresolved V gene accounts for under half of the shortfall where checked; the remainder is of unknown origin. This sample lists around 10,000 clones; 90% were detected once. About 9.5% of the sample is taken by the ten largest. Material: peripheral blood. These receptors all come from a human donor in a cohort sampled during active COVID-19.

The rearrangement links TRBV2 to TRBJ1-4, with 10 bases identical to TRBD1. There are 15 residues in the CDR3. The germline V gene encodes CDR1 SNHLY and CDR2 FYNNEI. Trimming removed 6 bases from V and 9 bases from J; junction bases left unmatched: 10. This CDR3 reads CASSADRGRRKKLFF. CDR3 nucleotide sequence: TGTGCCAGCAGCGCCGACAGGGGGCGAAGGAAAAAACTGTTTTTT. The variable domain in full, completed from reference TRBV2 and TRBJ1-4, reads EPEVTQTPSHQVTQMGQEVILRCVPISNHLYFYWYRQILGQKVEFLVSFYNNEISEKSEIFDDQFSVERPDGSNFTLKIRSTKLEDSAMYFCASSADRGRRKKLFFGSGTQLSVL.

CDR3 region: CASSQTGQTNTGELFF. DNA for the CDR3: TGTGCCAGCAGCCAAACAGGACAGACCAACACCGGGGAGCTGTTTTTT. The rearrangement uses TRBV3-1 (or the pseudogene TRBV3-2) and TRBJ2-2; a weak D match, TRBD1 (6 bases). The germline V gene encodes CDR1 LGHDT and CDR2 YNNKEL (reference sequence). The V and J ends lost 2 bases and 2 bases respectively, with 12 bases between them. This CDR3 region has 16 residues.

V is TRBV19 and J is TRBJ2-5; TRBD1 is a possible D gene (5 bases). This CDR3 has 17 residues. V lost 6 bases, J lost 1 base, and 21 bases lay in between. From germline, CDR1 is LNHDA and CDR2 SQIVND (reference sequence). CDR3 sequence: CASSYAGSAGRQETQYF. In DNA, the CDR3 is TGTGCCAGTAGCTACGCAGGGTCGGCAGGGCGCCAAGAGACCCAGTACTTC.

The chain uses TRBV7-8 and TRBJ1-2; 7 bases line up with TRBD1. Germline V gives CDR1 SGHVS, CDR2 FQNEAQ. V trimming: 7 bases; J trimming: 3 bases; junction bases outside the gene matches: 11. This CDR3 has 15 amino acids. The CDR3 nucleotides read TGTGCCAGCACCCAGGCCGGGACAGCTTACTATGGCTACACCTTC. Encoded protein: CASTQAGTAYYGYTF.

In nucleotides, the CDR3 is TGTGCCAGCAGCTTCGGGACTAGCGGTTTCGGGGCCCAGTACTTC. Translating gives CASSFGTSGFGAQYF. V gene TRBV7-2 combines with J gene TRBJ2-5; 11 nucleotides line up with TRBD2. The CDR3 totals 15 residues. Per germline, CDR1 SGHTA and CDR2 FQGNSA. V was clipped by 3 bases and J by 9 bases; unmatched bases: 9.

This chain connects TRBV30 to TRBJ2-7, with 11 bases lining up with TRBD1. Per germline, CDR1 GTSNPN and CDR2 SVGIG (reference sequence). Trimming removed 8 bases from V and 1 base from J; junction bases left unmatched: 13. CDR3 size: 16 residues. The CDR3 DNA is TGTGCCGCACACACGCGGGACAGGGGGTTGTCCTACGAGCAGTACTTC. Residues: CAAHTRDRGLSYEQYF.

This chain uses TRBV7-3 with TRBJ1-1; perhaps TRBD1 as D (5 bases). CDR1 and CDR2 (germline): SGHTA, FQGTGA. V lost 2 bases to trimming and J lost 0 bases, with 10 bases between them. The length of the CDR3 is 15 residues. The CDR3 DNA sequence: TGTGCCAGCAGCTTACAGGGAGGATTGAACACTGAAGCTTTCTTT. Protein product: CASSLQGGLNTEAFF.

This clone was found a few times. This rearrangement joins TRBV24-1 to TRBJ1-5; 9 positions match TRBD1. The V segment lost 2 bases and the J segment 5 bases; nucleotides outside the gene matches: 6. The CDR3 consists of 16 residues. The germline V gene has CDR1 KGHDR and CDR2 SFDVKD. CDR3 in DNA: TGTGCCACCAGTGATTCTACAGGGGGCCGGGATCAGCCCCAGCATTTT. It yields the protein CATSDSTGGRDQPQHF.

This clone was seen a single time. CDR3 in DNA: TGTGCCAGCAGCCCAAAGGCAGCGTACACTGAAGCTTTCTTT. Translation: CASSPKAAYTEAFF. The chain recombines TRBV7-2 with TRBJ1-1; D uncertain. The CDR3 totals 14 residues. V gave up 5 bases and J gave up 3 bases, with 13 bases separating them. CDR1 is SGHTA and CDR2 is FQGNSA in the germline V gene.

In its sample, this clone was seen a few times. The V call is TRBV28, the J call TRBJ1-3; D call uncertain. Germline lookup yields CDR1 MDHEN and CDR2 SYDVKM. The germline V and J ends were trimmed by 0 bases and 0 bases, with 6 bases remaining between them. The CDR3 has 15 residues. CDR3 bases: TGTGCCAGCAGTTTATGGCGCGTCTCTGGAAACACCATATATTTT. Protein product: CASSLWRVSGNTIYF.

This chain connects TRBV11-2 to TRBJ2-3; 9 nucleotides line up with TRBD2. Trimming took 1 base from V and 1 from J; bases not matched to a gene: 6. This CDR3 has 17 amino acids. CDR1 is SGHAT and CDR2 is FQNNGV in the germline V gene. CDR3 nucleotide sequence: TGTGCCAGCAGCTTAGGGCGGGGGGGCCGTGGCACAGATACGCAGTATTTT. Residues: CASSLGRGGRGTDTQYF.

The rearrangement links TRBV9 to TRBJ1-3; D may be TRBD1 (6 bases). V lost 7 bases and J lost 0, with 17 bases in between. CDR1 is SGDLS and CDR2 is YYNGEE in the germline V gene. The CDR3 consists of 16 residues. The CDR3 loop is CASSEGGAYSGNTIYF. The CDR3 nucleotides read TGTGCCAGCTCCGAGGGGGGGGCCTACTCTGGAAACACCATATATTTT. Complete variable domain (other parts from reference TRBV9 and TRBJ1-3): DSGVTQTPKHLITATGQRVTLRCSPRSGDLSVYWYQQSLDQGLQFLIQYYNGEERAKGNILERFSAQQFPDLHSELNLSSLELGDSALYFCASSEGGAYSGNTIYFGEGSWLTVV.

V and J are TRBV11-2 and TRBJ1-1; D remains unclear. The V end lost 5 bases, the J end lost 2 bases, and 3 bases lay between the germline ends. This CDR3 spans 11 amino acids. Germline V gene data show CDR1 as SGHAT and CDR2 as FQNNGV. The CDR3 sequence: CASSLNTEAFF. The CDR3 DNA follows: TGTGCCAGCAGCCTCAACACTGAAGCTTTCTTT. The entire variable domain, with the rest obtained from reference TRBV11-2 and TRBJ1-1, is as follows: EAGVAQSPRYKIIEKRQSVAFWCNPISGHATLYWYQQILGQGPKLLIQFQNNGVVDDSQLPKDRFSAERLKGVDSTLKIQPAKLEDSAVYLCASSLNTEAFFGQGTRLTVV.

This clone appeared a few times. This chain connects TRBV7-2 to TRBJ1-5; D is unclear. The CDR3 totals 13 residues. V dropped 5 bases and J dropped 6 bases, with 11 bases sitting between them. Looked up from germline, CDR1 is SGHTA and CDR2 is FQGNSA. CDR3 in amino acids: CASSPLAGQPQHF. The CDR3 DNA follows: TGTGCCAGCAGCCCCCTAGCGGGTCAGCCCCAGCATTTT.

The CDR3 DNA follows: TGCAGTGCTAGTCGTAATAACTATGGCTACACCTTC. It translates to CSASRNNYGYTF. This chain links TRBV20-1 with TRBJ1-2; D gene uncertain. This CDR3 comprises 12 residues. Germline CDR1 and CDR2: DFQATT and SNEGSKA (reference sequence). V lost 3 bases, J lost 1 base, and 6 bases lay in between.